This T cell receptor (beta chain) emerged from a study of early T cells in non-severe SARS-CoV-2 infection. TCRdb reprocessed the 5' RACE reads with MiXCR, giving one entry per CDR3 protein. Of approximately 45,000 distinct CDR3 sequences in the sample, about 11% were seen once. After removal of 5 bases from V and 7 bases from J, the junction contained 10 bases not matched to a gene. Germline V lookup: CDR1 SGHNT, CDR2 YENEEA. The CDR3 length is 15 residues. A few counts support this clonotype. The TCR sequence derives from an adult who was a healthcare worker with PCR-confirmed SARS-CoV-2 infection or an uninfected control (not recorded which). The sample comprised whole blood. This chain links TRBV11-3 with TRBJ2-1, with TRBD1 matching over 8 bases. CDR3 DNA sequence: TGTGCCAGCAGCGCACAAGGACAGGGCGGAAATGAGCAGTTCTTC. Translating it yields CASSAQGQGGNEQFF.